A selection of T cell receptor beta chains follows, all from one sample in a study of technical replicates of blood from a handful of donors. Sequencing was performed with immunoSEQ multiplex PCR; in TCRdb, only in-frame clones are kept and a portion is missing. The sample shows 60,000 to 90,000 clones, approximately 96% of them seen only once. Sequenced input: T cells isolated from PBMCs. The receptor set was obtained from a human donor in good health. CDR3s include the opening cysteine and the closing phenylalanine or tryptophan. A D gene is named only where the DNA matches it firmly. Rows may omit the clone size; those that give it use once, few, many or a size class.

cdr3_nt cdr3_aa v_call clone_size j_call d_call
TGCGCCAGCAGCCAAGAAGCAGCGGGCACCGGGGAGCTGTTTTTT CASSQEAAGTGELFF TRBV4-1 - TRBJ2-2 -
TGTGCCAGCACCCGGACTAGCGTCTACGAGCAGTACTTC CASTRTSVYEQYF TRBV7-2 - TRBJ2-7 TRBD2
TGTGCCAGCAGCTTAGTCTGGGCGGGAGCTAACACCGGGGAGCTGTTTTTT CASSLVWAGANTGELFF TRBV7-3 - TRBJ2-2 TRBD2
TGTGCCAGCAGCTTAGAGAGTCTAGCGGGAGCGGTAGAGACCCAGTACTTC CASSLESLAGAVETQYF TRBV13 - TRBJ2-5 TRBD2
TGTGCCAGCAGTGGGAATGGGGCCTCCTACGAGCAGTACTTC CASSGNGASYEQYF TRBV6-1 - TRBJ2-7 -
TGTGCCAGCAGATGGACAGTGGTGTCCTACGAGCAGTACTTC CASRWTVVSYEQYF TRBV7-8 once TRBJ2-7 -
TGTGCCAGTAGTGTTACTAGCGGAGCTTACAATGAGCAGTTCTTC CASSVTSGAYNEQFF TRBV19 - TRBJ2-1 TRBD2
TGTGCCAGTACAATGGGGGACTTTAATCAGCCCCAGCATTTT CASTMGDFNQPQHF TRBV19 - TRBJ1-5 -
TGTGCCAGCACCGGGGGACTAACAGATACGCAGTATTTT CASTGGLTDTQYF TRBV7-6 - TRBJ2-3 TRBD2
TGTGCCAGCAGTATCGCAGGGGGCTTAGACACCATATATTTT CASSIAGGLDTIYF TRBV6-1 - TRBJ1-3 TRBD1
TGCGCCAGCAGCCAAGTGATGAGAAGCTCTGGAAACACCATATATTTT CASSQVMRSSGNTIYF TRBV4-1 - TRBJ1-3 -
TGTGCCAGTTGGGACAGGGGATCTCTAAATGAGCAGTTCTTC CASWDRGSLNEQFF TRBV19 - TRBJ2-1 TRBD1
TGTGCCAGCAGTACTACTACTTGGGGAGGGGGAACCAGCTATGGCTACACCTTC CASSTTTWGGGTSYGYTF TRBV28 - TRBJ1-2 -
TGCGCCAGCAGCCTAGCGGGAGGGCCTGGAGAGCAGTTCTTC CASSLAGGPGEQFF TRBV10-2 - TRBJ2-1 TRBD2
TGTGCCAGCTCCCTCGACTTCTACGGCATTCAGTACTTC CASSLDFYGIQYF TRBV18 - TRBJ2-4 -
TGTGCCAGCAGCTTTCTAGTTGGTCCTCATCCAACTGGCGAGCAGTACTTC CASSFLVGPHPTGEQYF TRBV5-6 - TRBJ2-7 -
TGTGCCAGCAGTGAAAGCGGGGGACCTTATCAAGAGACCCAGTACTTC CASSESGGPYQETQYF TRBV6-1 - TRBJ2-5 TRBD2
TGTGCCAGCAGTTCGACCCGGGACAGCGGGGGGATCGCCAAAAACATTCAGTACTTC CASSSTRDSGGIAKNIQYF TRBV5-6 - TRBJ2-4 TRBD2
TGTGCCAGCACGACAGGGGACACAGATACGCAGTATTTT CASTTGDTDTQYF TRBV28 - TRBJ2-3 TRBD1
TGTGCCAGTCAGTTTTCCTACAGGGAGAGTTCAGGAAACACCATATATTTT CASQFSYRESSGNTIYF TRBV28 - TRBJ1-3 -
TGTGCCAGCAGCCAAGGCGCAGGGGAAGCTTTCTTT CASSQGAGEAFF TRBV7-8 - TRBJ1-1 -
TGTGCCTGGAGTGTAAGGGGAAATTCACCCCTCCACTTT CAWSVRGNSPLHF TRBV30 - TRBJ1-6 -
TGCGCCAGCAGCATTGACAGGTTAAACTATGGCTACACCTTC CASSIDRLNYGYTF TRBV5-1 - TRBJ1-2 -
TGTGCCATCAGGGGACAGGGCTCCTACGAGCAGTACTTC CAIRGQGSYEQYF TRBV10-3 once TRBJ2-7 TRBD1
TGTGCCAGCAGAGGGGATGAAGCTTTCTTT CASRGDEAFF TRBV2 - TRBJ1-1 -
TGTGCCAGCTCACCACCTTACACAGTTCAAGAGACCCAGTACTTC CASSPPYTVQETQYF TRBV18 once TRBJ2-5 -
TGTGCCAGCAGCCAATACAGGGGGACCTACAATGAGCAGTTCTTC CASSQYRGTYNEQFF TRBV14 - TRBJ2-1 TRBD1
TGTGCCAGCAGATCAACAACTCAGGGGGCTTACGAGCAGTACTTC CASRSTTQGAYEQYF TRBV7-9 - TRBJ2-7 TRBD1
TGTGCCAGTAGTATATTCGCGGGCCTTAGCTCTGGGGCCAACGTCCTGACTTTC CASSIFAGLSSGANVLTF TRBV19 - TRBJ2-6 -
TGTGCCAGCAGCCAAGTTGAGTGGACTAGCCCACCGGAGCAGTACTTC CASSQVEWTSPPEQYF TRBV4-2 - TRBJ2-7 TRBD2
TGCGCCAGCAGCAACGGACAGGGGGGGCTAGAGCAGTACTTC CASSNGQGGLEQYF TRBV5-1 - TRBJ2-7 TRBD1
TGTGCCAGCAGTGAAGCGCTGGACATACAAGAGACCCAGTACTTC CASSEALDIQETQYF TRBV2 - TRBJ2-5 -
TGTGCCAGCAGTTACGGACGGGAAAACACCGGGGAGCTGTTTTTT CASSYGRENTGELFF TRBV6-5 - TRBJ2-2 -
TGTGCCAGCAGTTACTCGGCACAGGCTAACTATGGCTACACCTTC CASSYSAQANYGYTF TRBV6-5 - TRBJ1-2 -
TGTGCCAGCAGTCCGCGGACTAGTAGCAATCAGCCCCAGCATTTT CASSPRTSSNQPQHF TRBV28 - TRBJ1-5 -
TGCGCCAGCGGTCCGGGACTAGCGGATTACAATGAGCAGTTCTTC CASGPGLADYNEQFF TRBV5-1 once TRBJ2-1 TRBD2
TGTGCCAGCAATTCCGAGGCAGCTCCTGGGGCCAACGTCCTGACTTTC CASNSEAAPGANVLTF TRBV28 - TRBJ2-6 -
TGCGCCAGCAGCATTAGCGGGAGGGCCAGGAATGAGCAGTTCTTC CASSISGRARNEQFF TRBV10-1 - TRBJ2-1 TRBD2
TGTGCCAGCTCACAGGGACAGGGGATTGAGGCTTTCTTT CASSQGQGIEAFF TRBV18 - TRBJ1-1 TRBD1
TGTGCCAGCAGTGACAGGGCGAGTGAAAAACTGTTTTTT CASSDRASEKLFF TRBV28 - TRBJ1-4 TRBD1
TGTGCCAGTACCCTCCACGGGAGTGAAGCTTTCTTT CASTLHGSEAFF TRBV19 - TRBJ1-1 -
TGTGCCAGCAGCTTAAATCCTGGACAGGGGGGACCCTACGAGCAGTACTTC CASSLNPGQGGPYEQYF TRBV7-9 - TRBJ2-7 TRBD1
TGTGCCAGCAGTCCGGACTCGGGCGAGCAGTACTTC CASSPDSGEQYF TRBV7-9 - TRBJ2-7 -
TGTGCCAGCAGTTACGGCAGGGGCAATCAGCCCCAGCATTTT CASSYGRGNQPQHF TRBV6-5 - TRBJ1-5 -
TGCGCCAGCAGCTTGGGGGGAAGTAGCGGGGGTTCCTACGAGCAGTACTTC CASSLGGSSGGSYEQYF TRBV5-1 - TRBJ2-7 TRBD2
TGTGCAAGTCGCGGACAGGACATGGCTAACTATGGCTACACCTTC CASRGQDMANYGYTF TRBV12-2 - TRBJ1-2 -